This T cell receptor beta chain was sequenced for a study of T cells in Graves' hyperthyroidism and ophthalmopathy (dated by TCRdb to the late 2010s). A note on the overall study: TCR V-J signatures able to tell the groups apart were searched for in a discovery cohort of more than 90 patients, of whom under 45 had Graves' ophthalmopathy and 57 had stable Graves' hyperthyroidism. Once sampling was done, hyperthyroidism patients were given methimazole at a starting dose of 30 mg daily, whereas ophthalmopathy patients were given high-dose intravenous methylprednisolone. Prospective prediction of ophthalmopathy was tested in an independent validation cohort consisting of some 18 hyperthyroidism patients and approximately 16 patients who later progressed to ophthalmopathy. The study also compared thyroid tissue and blood T-cell repertoires from about 6 Graves' hyperthyroidism patients. According to the paper, TCR Vbeta CDR3 sequencing was carried out on approximately 140 peripheral blood samples, which came from 40 to 45 ophthalmopathy, approximately 72 hyperthyroidism and about 17 progressor patients. The roughly 100 discovery patients were randomly split 7:3 into training and test sets. Overall results and qualifications from the work: No statistical method was used to set the sample size in advance, and investigators knew the group allocation. A model built on a 13 V-J signature distinguished ophthalmopathy from stable hyperthyroidism, reaching about 88% sensitivity and under 84% specificity in cross-validation and 80%/75% in testing. During validation, the model predicted progression to ophthalmopathy a median of around 7 months ahead of onset, with more than 55% sensitivity and roughly 75% specificity. Most expanded thyroid clonotypes (frequency above 0.001) were also detected in blood, a finding suggesting that blood repertoires may reflect thyroid immune responses.

CDR1 and CDR2 (SGHVS, FNYEAQ) derive from the germline V gene. V is cut by 5 bases and J by 0 bases, and the space between the germline ends is 20 bases. The CDR3 has 18 amino acids, counting the end cysteine and phenylalanine. Only the CDR3 portion is preserved as DNA: 54 bases, with reading frame beginning at the first base. Amplification of TCR beta CDR3 regions was carried out from RNA transcripts. The first round of RT-PCR for the TCR CDR3 was performed with the HTBI primer set and the Qiagen OneStep RT-PCR kit. Libraries were constructed in a second round of multiplex PCR, after which size selection and purification were carried out. Paired-end sequencing of the libraries was performed with 100 bp reads on an Illumina HiSeq2000. As for the authors' bioinformatics: Raw data were processed with SOAPnuke, discarding reads with adapters, uncalled bases, mean Phred below 15, or no exact constant-primer or identifier match. High-quality paired reads were merged with COPE v1.2.5, and unique nucleotide sequences were defined as clonotypes. Clonotypes were aligned to IMGT TRBV, TRBD and TRBJ reference segments using MiTCR v1.1. Analysis was restricted to V-J combinations with a frequency above 0.0001, which covered about 99% of repertoires. The TCS score was defined as F50 (clonal expansion) divided by E x V (chaos), with BLOSUM62-based TCRdist calculated between CDR3 peptides within each V-J. Welch's t-statistics and random forest reduced around 510 V-J features to roughly 13, which were used in a naive Bayes classifier (R e1071). TCRdb trimmed public reads at Q25 via fastp, called clones via MiXCR and kept in-frame beta chains. Rows with a matching CDR3 protein are joined into one entry that keeps the most common DNA and genes. The V and J calls and clone size are TCRdb's, not the authors'. The sample profile shows a few hundred thousand distinct CDR3 sequences; about half of them were found once. Jointly, the top ten make up about 8.2% of the sample.

The table lists this clonotype with many counts. Its antigen specificity is not known. No quality values exist for individual bases; no much larger clone is one base distant. Stable Graves' hyperthyroidism was defined as the absence of progression to ophthalmopathy over 18 months of follow-up. Hyperthyroidism patients were newly diagnosed, with disease duration under 2 months, and aged 18 to 65 years. Exclusion was applied to patients with uncontrolled infections, other autoimmune diseases, pregnancy or lactation. Diagnoses relied on clinical symptoms, serum thyroxine and TRAb, thyroid ultrasound and orbital computed tomography. Total RNA was extracted with Trizol reagent, and quality was checked on an Agilent 2100 Bioanalyzer.

This receptor chain uses TRBV7-6 and TRBJ1-5; too little of a D gene remains to name it. This sequence was found in a woman aged 18-29 years with Graves' hyperthyroidism. Donor details come from another sample of the same person, matched by shared clones. Sequenced sample: peripheral blood or thyroid tissue (not recorded which). The base sequence is TGTGCCAGCAGCCCATTACTGGGAGGGATATCTAGCAATCAGCCCCAGCATTTT. It encodes CASSPLLGGISSNQPQHF.